This entry features one T cell receptor beta chain sequence. This clone appeared a single time. Its antigen is still unknown. No much larger clone is present one base from it, and per-base qualities are unavailable. The record originates from a study of blood T cell repertoires in COVID-19 (TCRdb year 2020). Background on the whole study: The collaborator samples originated in the United States, Italy and Spain and spanned the acute and convalescent phases of COVID-19. The prospective study material was composed of cDNA or gDNA derived from T cells, B-cell-depleted T cells, or PBMCs. Subjects who had been exposed to COVID-19, were actively infected with it, or had recovered from it provided the deeply sampled blood TCRbeta repertoires that made up the dataset. The repertoires were made available in a free public database intended to serve as a resource for research on the immune response to SARS-CoV-2. Samples were obtained from the ongoing ImmuneRACE study (first 160 participants) and from 1,000 to 1,500 subjects provided by 6 global collaborators. Nearly every sample came with metadata listing a de-identified subject ID, COVID-19 status, age in years and sex. Where HLA class I and class II types were available, the types were taken from metadata supplied by the sample provider, not from assay-based typing.

Broader findings and caveats from the paper: The quantity of clinical and demographic metadata differed by source and by participant and was supplied without curation.

Enrolling through a virtual design, the prospective study's participants ranged in age from roughly 18 to 95 years and lived across some 23 United States geographic areas. In the prospective study, participants were assigned to cohorts based on the clinical history participants reported in a screening survey and a study questionnaire. Recovered participants in ImmuneRACE Cohort 3 were defined as having two consecutive negative NP/OP PCR tests, clearance from a healthcare professional, or resolution of symptoms. In the prospective study, whole blood, serum and a nasopharyngeal or oropharyngeal swab were collected from each participant by mobile phlebotomists. Additional blood draws and questionnaires over an approximately two-month period could optionally be provided by prospective study participants. Before DNA extraction, prospective study blood samples were shipped either frozen or at room temperature.

TCRbeta CDR3 regions were amplified from genomic DNA using the immunoSEQ Assay, a bias-controlled multiplex PCR. The source study handled its data this way. The number of nucleated cells in each sample was estimated from the amplification of reference gene primers within the assay. Sequence reads were collapsed and filtered to measure the absolute abundance of every unique TCRbeta CDR3 rearrangement. For each sample, productive Simpson clonality was calculated as the square root of Simpson's diversity index across productive rearrangements. In its TCRdb copy, this immuneACCESS table keeps in-frame sequences only and misses some clones. Where compared with another copy, unresolved V genes explain less than half of these, and the others have no known cause. The V and J calls and clone size are taken from that table; D and trimming were inferred from the DNA. Counted in this sample were over 250,000 clones; roughly nine tenths of them appeared once. Approximately 2.5% of the sample is held by the ten biggest clonotypes.

Relative to germline, V is 10 bases shorter and J is 3 bases shorter, with 12 bases between their ends. There are 12 amino acids in the CDR3, from cysteine to phenylalanine inclusive. CDR3 DNA is the only sequence kept; it has 36 bases, read in frame from the first base. Based on the germline V gene (reference sequence), the CDR1 and CDR2 sequences are LNHDA and SQIVND. The V and J genes are TRBV19 and TRBJ1-2, and TRBD1 may be the D gene, going by 6 matching bases. The receptor was isolated from a woman aged 18-29 years who had recovered from COVID-19. What was sequenced was PBMCs or T cells enriched from blood (not recorded which). The DNA sequence is TGTGCCATTTCACAGGGAGACTATGGCTACACCTTC. Its protein product is CAISQGDYGYTF.